This TCR beta chain was observed in a study of T cell repertoires and HLA-DP antigens. Whole-study context: One alloantigen had some eleven groove amino acid differences from self, the other one. Findings of the study overall: Against one allele, clones undetected before culture averaged roughly 38%; against the other, approximately 51%. Sorted CD137+ cells had clonality about 0.39 against both alloantigens, versus 0.035 to 0.045 pre-culture.

Notes on this clone: The antigen is unknown.

Primers targeted 54 TRBV and 13 TRBJ segments. This table comes from immunoSEQ multiplex PCR, and its TCRdb copy is limited to in-frame clones, with some not included. The sample lists approximately 110,000 clones; 90% to 95% were seen once. The specimen sequenced was CD4+ T cells from PBMCs. The TCR comes from a young woman in good health and CMV-seronegative.

The CDR3 nucleotides read TGCAGCGTTGATGGGGGCTCAATCCGGACGCAGTATTTT. As protein: CSVDGGSIRTQYF. The chain uses TRBV29-1 and TRBJ2-3; TRBD1 might be the D (6 bases). The germline CDR1 and CDR2 sequences are SQVTM and ANQGSEA. Between the trimmed V and J ends, which lost 3 bases and 9 bases, there was a span of 16 bases. The CDR3 runs to 13 residues.